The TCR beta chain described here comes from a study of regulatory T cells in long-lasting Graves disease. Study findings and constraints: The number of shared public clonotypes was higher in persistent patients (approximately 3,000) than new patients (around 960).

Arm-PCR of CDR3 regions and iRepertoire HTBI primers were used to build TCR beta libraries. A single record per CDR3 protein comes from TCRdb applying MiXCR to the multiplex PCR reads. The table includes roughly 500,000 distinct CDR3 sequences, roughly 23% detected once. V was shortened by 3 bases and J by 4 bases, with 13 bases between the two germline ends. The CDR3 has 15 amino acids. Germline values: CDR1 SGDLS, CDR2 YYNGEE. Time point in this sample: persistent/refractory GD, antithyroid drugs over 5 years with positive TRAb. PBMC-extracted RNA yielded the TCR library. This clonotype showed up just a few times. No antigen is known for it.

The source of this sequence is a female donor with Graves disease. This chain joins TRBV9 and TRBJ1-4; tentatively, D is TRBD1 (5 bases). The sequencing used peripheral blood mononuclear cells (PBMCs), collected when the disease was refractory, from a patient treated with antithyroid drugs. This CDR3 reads CASSAGGNSNEKLFF. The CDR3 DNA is TGTGCCAGCAGCGCGGGGGGGAACAGTAATGAAAAACTGTTTTTT.